This TCR beta chain is from a study of blood T cell repertoires in COVID-19. Study context: The analysed material was cDNA or gDNA that came from T cells, B-cell-depleted T cells, or PBMCs.

Per the original methods: Scientists estimated how many nucleated cells there were by amplifying reference gene primers. TCRdb's copy holds only in-frame clones and misses some; the assay was immunoSEQ multiplex PCR. V, J and clone size are taken as reported in that table, and D and trimming were inferred from the DNA itself. This sample has nearly 50,000 clones, with approximately 85% found just once. This receptor was identified in a human donor in a cohort sampled during active COVID-19. Sequenced: peripheral blood.

The CDR3 bases are TGTGCCAGCAGCTCGACCGTGGAGCGGCGCTACGAGCAGTACTTC. Protein product: CASSSTVERRYEQYF. The chain has TRBV11-2 and TRBJ2-7; D is possibly TRBD2 (5 bases). In germline, CDR1 is SGHAT, CDR2 FQNNGV. CDR3 length: 15 residues. V lost 4 bases to trimming and J lost 3 bases, with 16 bases between them.